The clone carrying this TCR beta chain has a handful of counts. This record comes from a study of blood T cells in healthy people across ages. Germline CDR1 is LGHDT and CDR2 is YNNKEL (reference sequence). Trimming stripped 1 base from V and 8 bases from J, with 17 bases between. The CDR3 runs 15 residues. With a J-beta primer mix and a sample-barcoded 5' primer, a second PCR ran 7 to 11 cycles. From the 5' RACE reads, TCRdb called clonotypes with MiXCR, one entry per CDR3 protein. This table has approximately 350,000 distinct CDR3 sequences, about 55% appearing once. The receptor comes from a man between 60 and 75 years old in good health. The J gene is TRBJ1-2, the V gene TRBV3-1, with D tentatively TRBD1 (6 bases). Sequenced input: blood. CDR3 DNA: TGTGCCAGCAGCCAAGTCTCCACCGGGACAAGAGGCTACACCTTC. This translates into CASSQVSTGTRGYTF. The whole variable domain, remainder taken from reference TRBV3-1 and TRBJ1-2, is DTAVSQTPKYLVTQMGNDKSIKCEQNLGHDTMYWYKQDSKKFLKIMFSYNNKELIINETVPNRFSPKSPDKAHLNLHINSLELGDSAVYFCASSQVSTGTRGYTFGSGTRLTVV.